Each of the 29 T cell receptor beta chains below was sequenced from the same sample in a study of blood T cell repertoires in COVID-19. The data were produced by immunoSEQ multiplex PCR, yet TCRdb's version contains in-frame clones alone and is incomplete. The data show 150,000 to 200,000 clones, over 80% seen once. The specimen sequenced was peripheral blood. The origin of the receptors is a man between 25 and 39 years old with COVID-19, enrolled during active disease.

This chain connects TRBV29-1 to TRBJ1-1; D unresolved. The CDR3 covers 14 residues. From germline, CDR1 is SQVTM and CDR2 ANQGSEA. The germline V and J ends were trimmed by 7 bases and 5 bases, with 20 bases remaining between them. The CDR3, as DNA: TGCAGCGCGAAGAGTGGCCTCTCGGAGACTGAAGCTTTCTTT. It codes for CSAKSGLSETEAFF.

The genes are TRBV7-8 and TRBJ1-4; TRBD1 matches at 8 bases. Germline lookup yields CDR1 SGHVS and CDR2 FQNEAQ. V shed 4 bases and J 7 bases; nucleotides not matched to a gene: 5. The CDR3 is 14 residues long. In DNA form, the CDR3 reads TGTGCCAGCAGCTATCGACAGGGGAGTGAAAAACTGTTTTTT. It specifies CASSYRQGSEKLFF. Using reference TRBV7-8 and TRBJ1-4 for the parts outside the CDR3, the full variable domain is GAGVSQSPRYKVAKRGQDVALRCDPISGHVSLFWYQQALGQGPEFLTYFQNEAQLDKSGLPSDRFFAERPEGSVSTLKIQRTQQEDSAVYLCASSYRQGSEKLFFGSGTQLSVL.

The chain is built from TRBV7-2 and TRBJ1-1; no firm D call. The germline V and J ends were trimmed by 3 bases and 1 base, with 12 bases remaining between them. CDR1 and CDR2 from the germline V gene are SGHTA and FQGNSA. The CDR3 runs to 15 residues. This CDR3 is CASSLDRLRNTEAFF. CDR3 nucleotides: TGTGCCAGCAGCTTGGATAGACTCCGGAACACTGAAGCTTTCTTT.

This sequence joins TRBV28 and TRBJ2-2, with 9 positions matching TRBD2. The CDR3 runs 14 residues. Germline trimming cut 7 bases from V and 7 bases from J; bases unmatched to any gene: 7. The V gene's germline CDR1 is MDHEN and CDR2 SYDVKM. The CDR3 is CASMREGSFGELFF. For the CDR3, the DNA is TGTGCCAGCATGCGGGAGGGGTCGTTCGGGGAGCTGTTTTTT.

V and J are TRBV19 and TRBJ1-5; maybe TRBD1 (5 bases). The CDR3 runs 17 residues. The V gene lost 3 bases and the J gene lost 3 bases, with 18 bases spanning the gap. Germline assignment: CDR1 LNHDA and CDR2 SQIVND (reference sequence). The CDR3 sequence is CASSIGVRVGHNQPQHF. In DNA form, the CDR3 reads TGTGCCAGTAGTATTGGGGTCAGGGTCGGCCACAATCAGCCCCAGCATTTT.

The rearrangement uses TRBV3-1 (or the pseudogene TRBV3-2) and TRBJ2-7; 14 nucleotides align to TRBD2. CDR1 is LGHDT and CDR2 is YNNKEL in the germline V gene (reference sequence). The trim removed 3 bases at V and 1 base at J, leaving 5 bases unmatched. The CDR3 is 17 amino acids. The CDR3 region has the DNA TGTGCCAGCAGCCAGAGGACTAGCGGGAGGAAATCCTACGAGCAGTACTTC. Protein sequence: CASSQRTSGRKSYEQYF.

The V gene is TRBV6-1, the J gene TRBJ1-5; 7 bases are a match to TRBD1. The germline CDR1 and CDR2 sequences are MNHNS and SASEGT. With 3 bases clipped from V and 7 bases from J, the junction kept 9 bases outside the gene matches. The CDR3 consists of 15 residues. CDR3 nucleotides: TGTGCCAGCAGTGAGTATTACAGGGGTGGGCAGCCCCAGCATTTT. Translating gives CASSEYYRGGQPQHF.

The V gene is TRBV10-3, the J gene TRBJ1-5; TRBD1 aligns across 7 bases. Unmatched junction bases numbered 0, after V lost 2 bases and J lost 2 bases. This CDR3 has 14 amino acids. In germline, CDR1 is ENHRY, CDR2 SYGVKD. The CDR3 DNA is TGTGCCATCAGTGAGGGACAGGGCAATCAGCCCCAGCATTTT. Translation gives CAISEGQGNQPQHF.

V is TRBV7-2 and J is TRBJ2-3; D unclear. The CDR3 has 15 residues. The germline V gene encodes CDR1 SGHTA and CDR2 FQGNSA. Trimming cost V 5 bases and J 0 bases, with 12 bases left between them. CDR3 protein: CASSQTGPSTDTQYF. The CDR3 region has the DNA TGTGCCAGCAGCCAGACTGGCCCGAGCACAGATACGCAGTATTTT.

This sequence joins TRBV10-3 and TRBJ2-7, with TRBD2 matching 14 bases. CDR1 and CDR2 from the germline V gene are ENHRY and SYGVKD. V shed 4 bases, J shed 4 bases, and the junction held 6 bases outside the gene matches. CDR3 length equals 16 residues. CDR3 DNA sequence: TGTGCCATCAGTGGGACTAGCGGGGGGTTTTGGTACGAGCAGTACTTC. This codes for CAISGTSGGFWYEQYF.

V usage is TRBV7-3 and J usage is TRBJ2-3; TRBD2 aligns across 12 bases. J was trimmed by 2 bases and V by 4 bases; bases with no gene match: 7. Per germline, CDR1 SGHTA and CDR2 FQGTGA. The CDR3 sequence is 17 residues long. The DNA for the CDR3 is TGTGCCAGCAGCTGGCGACCTAGCGGGGGGGCCACAGATACGCAGTATTTT. Amino acids: CASSWRPSGGATDTQYF.

The genes are TRBV15 and TRBJ1-5; maybe TRBD1 (6 bases). CDR3 length: 16 amino acids. CDR1 LNHNV and CDR2 YYDKDF come from the germline V gene (reference sequence). Trimming shortened V by 0 bases and J by 5 bases, and 14 bases separated the two germline ends. The CDR3 region has the DNA TGTGCCACCAGCAGAGATGGCACAGGGATGTATCAGCCCCAGCATTTT. Residues: CATSRDGTGMYQPQHF.

This clone showed up just once. The chain combines TRBV5-4 with TRBJ2-1; TRBD2 matches at 8 bases. The germline V gene encodes CDR1 SGHNT and CDR2 YYREEE (reference sequence). V lost 1 base, J lost 7 bases, and 13 bases stayed unmatched. The length of the CDR3 is 17 residues. The CDR3 here is CASSLSDRERELNEQFF. The CDR3 DNA is TGTGCCAGCAGCTTGAGTGATCGGGAGCGGGAGCTTAATGAGCAGTTCTTC.

There are a few counts of this clone. The chain recombines TRBV28 with TRBJ2-1, with TRBD1 identical over 7 bases. This CDR3 region has 16 residues. The V and J ends lost 4 bases and 0 bases, in that order; junction bases with no gene match: 6. Germline V lookup: CDR1 MDHEN, CDR2 SYDVKM. This CDR3 reads CASSSIQGRSYNEQFF. Written as DNA, the CDR3 is TGTGCCAGCAGTTCGATACAGGGGCGCTCCTACAATGAGCAGTTCTTC. The whole variable domain, remainder taken from reference TRBV28 and TRBJ2-1, is DVKVTQSSRYLVKRTGEKVFLECVQDMDHENMFWYRQDPGLGLRLIYFSYDVKMKEKGDIPEGYSVSREKKERFSLILESASTNQTSMYLCASSSIQGRSYNEQFFGPGTRLTVL.

The chain employs TRBV6-5 and TRBJ2-1, with D perhaps matching TRBD1 (5 bases). Germline values: CDR1 MNHEY, CDR2 SVGAGI. V lost 5 bases, J lost 7 bases, and 18 bases lay in between. The CDR3 sequence is 15 residues long. The CDR3 DNA sequence: TGTGCCAGCAGTCCCGGGTGGCAGGGTAGGAATGAGCAGTTCTTC. Its translation is CASSPGWQGRNEQFF.

The chain links TRBV28 to TRBJ2-7; 11 bases agree with TRBD1. This CDR3 contains 14 residues. CDR1 and CDR2 from the germline V gene are MDHEN and SYDVKM. V shed 5 bases, J shed 5 bases, and the junction held 5 bases outside the gene matches. The CDR3 protein is CASSRTGGVNEQYF. CDR3 bases: TGTGCCAGCAGTCGGACAGGGGGCGTGAACGAGCAGTACTTC. The full variable domain, with the rest looked up from reference TRBV28 and TRBJ2-7, is DVKVTQSSRYLVKRTGEKVFLECVQDMDHENMFWYRQDPGLGLRLIYFSYDVKMKEKGDIPEGYSVSREKKERFSLILESASTNQTSMYLCASSRTGGVNEQYFGPGTRLTVT.

The chain is built from TRBV2 and TRBJ1-5; the D gene is possibly TRBD1 (6 bases). V gave up 10 bases and J gave up 6 bases, with 16 bases separating them. Per germline, CDR1 SNHLY and CDR2 FYNNEI. The CDR3 runs 13 residues. CDR3 loop: CATRQVTFQPQHF. The CDR3 DNA reads as TGTGCCACTCGACAGGTAACTTTTCAGCCCCAGCATTTT.

The chain is built from TRBV6-2 or TRBV6-3 and TRBJ1-1; D gene ambiguous. V was pared by 2 bases and J by 2 bases, with 21 bases between. This CDR3 is built from 18 residues. The germline V gene has CDR1 MNHEY and CDR2 SVGEGT. CDR3: CASSYEPYSGRANTEAFF. CDR3 DNA: TGTGCCAGCAGTTACGAACCCTACTCCGGGCGGGCTAACACTGAAGCTTTCTTT.

The gene calls are TRBV7-2 and TRBJ2-3; 11 bases align to TRBD2. J lost 5 bases, V lost 1 base, and 8 bases had no gene match. Germline loops: CDR1 SGHTA, CDR2 FQGNSA. This CDR3 has 17 amino acids. This CDR3 reads CASSLGLAGGALDTQYF. CDR3 in DNA: TGTGCCAGCAGCTTAGGTTTAGCGGGGGGGGCGTTAGATACGCAGTATTTT. Complete variable domain (other parts from reference TRBV7-2 and TRBJ2-3): GAGVSQSPSNKVTEKGKDVELRCDPISGHTALYWYRQSLGQGLEFLIYFQGNSAPDKSGLPSDRFSAERTGGSVSTLTIQRTQQEDSAVYLCASSLGLAGGALDTQYFGPGTRLTVL.

The V gene is TRBV18, the J gene TRBJ2-1, with 13 bases lining up with TRBD2. This CDR3 has 14 amino acids. Germline loops: CDR1 KGHSH, CDR2 LQKENI. With V trimmed by 4 bases and J by 9 bases, 3 bases remained unmatched. CDR3 residues: CASSLGLAGAEQFF. In DNA, the CDR3 is TGTGCCAGCTCACTCGGACTAGCGGGAGCTGAGCAGTTCTTC.

This rearrangement joins TRBV9 to TRBJ2-1; D call uncertain. Germline loops: CDR1 SGDLS, CDR2 YYNGEE. The CDR3 covers 13 residues. Trimming removed 0 bases at V and 6 bases at J, with 7 bases between. As DNA, the CDR3 is TGTGCCAGCAGCGTAGGTCTTGTCAATGAGCAGTTCTTC. It is translated as CASSVGLVNEQFF.

V and J are TRBV4-1 and TRBJ1-4, with D possibly TRBD1 on 5 matching bases. This CDR3 has 16 amino acids. Trimming took off 4 bases at V and 2 bases at J, with 14 bases between the two ends. CDR1 MGHRA and CDR2 YSYEKL come from the germline V gene. The CDR3 loop reads CASSPPPGRTNEKLFF. CDR3 DNA: TGCGCCAGCAGCCCTCCCCCAGGGCGGACTAATGAAAAACTGTTTTTT.

The chain recombines TRBV5-4 with TRBJ2-5; tentative D call: TRBD1 (5 bases). CDR3 size: 17 residues. Trimming pared 0 bases from V and 5 bases from J, leaving 20 bases between. Germline V gene sequence: CDR1 SGHNT, CDR2 YYREEE (reference sequence). The CDR3 here is CASSLEGVYSRDETQYF. CDR3 in DNA: TGTGCCAGCAGCTTGGAAGGGGTATATAGTCGTGACGAGACCCAGTACTTC.

The chain uses TRBV3-1 (or the pseudogene TRBV3-2) and TRBJ1-6, with TRBD1 as a possible D gene (5 bases). CDR3 size: 16 residues. The V gene's germline CDR1 is LGHDT and CDR2 YNNKEL (reference sequence). V lost 6 bases, J lost 3 bases, and 15 bases lay in between. This CDR3 reads CASRLGHEYYNSPLHF. CDR3 coding DNA: TGTGCCAGCAGACTCGGACACGAATACTATAATTCACCCCTCCACTTT.

The J gene is TRBJ1-5, the V gene TRBV7-8; TRBD1 might be the D (5 bases). The ends were cut back, 6 bases at V and 2 bases at J, with 14 bases in the middle. The germline V gene encodes CDR1 SGHVS and CDR2 FQNEAQ. The CDR3 has 15 residues. CDR3 sequence (DNA): TGTGCCAGCAGACCTACCGACAGCCGCAATCAGCCCCAGCATTTT. This codes for CASRPTDSRNQPQHF. Full variable domain (outside the CDR3, taken from reference TRBV7-8 and TRBJ1-5): GAGVSQSPRYKVAKRGQDVALRCDPISGHVSLFWYQQALGQGPEFLTYFQNEAQLDKSGLPSDRFFAERPEGSVSTLKIQRTQQEDSAVYLCASRPTDSRNQPQHFGDGTRLSIL.

The V gene is TRBV5-1, the J gene TRBJ2-7, with a possible D match to TRBD2 (7 bases). Looked up from germline, CDR1 is SGHRS and CDR2 is YFSETQ. Trimming removed 2 bases at V and 0 bases at J, with 12 bases between. The CDR3 length is 15 residues. This chain's CDR3 is CASSFGGPISYEQYF. Here the CDR3 DNA reads TGCGCCAGCAGCTTCGGGGGGCCCATCTCCTACGAGCAGTACTTC.

V and J are TRBV18 and TRBJ1-2; TRBD1 matches at 8 bases. This CDR3 region has 14 residues. Per the germline V gene, CDR1 is KGHSH and CDR2 is LQKENI. J lost 7 bases, V lost 2 bases, and 6 bases had no gene match. This CDR3 reads CASSPYRDRLGYTF. The CDR3 DNA reads TGTGCCAGCTCACCATACCGGGACAGGCTTGGCTACACCTTC.

V gene TRBV3-1 (or the pseudogene TRBV3-2) combines with J gene TRBJ1-3; no clear D gene. V gave up 5 bases and J gave up 1 base, with 15 bases separating them. From germline, CDR1 is LGHDT and CDR2 YNNKEL (reference sequence). CDR3 length: 16 amino acids. CDR3 DNA sequence: TGTGCCAGCAGCTTTCGTCCCCACGGGTCTGGAAACACCATATATTTT. It encodes CASSFRPHGSGNTIYF.

This clone was counted once. This chain connects TRBV10-2 to TRBJ1-1; D is unclear. Trimming pared 3 bases from V and 4 bases from J, leaving 12 bases between. The germline V gene has CDR1 WSHSY and CDR2 SAAADI. The CDR3 has 14 amino acids. CDR3 protein: CASSEHTQFTEAFF. Written as DNA, the CDR3 is TGCGCCAGCAGTGAACATACGCAATTCACTGAAGCTTTCTTT.